This record concerns one T cell receptor (beta chain) sequence. This sample stems from a study of control samples from healthy donors and cancer patients. The method was immunoSEQ multiplex PCR; TCRdb's version includes in-frame clones alone and lacks a portion of them. The sample records approximately 100,000 clones, 90% being singletons. V gave up 7 bases and J gave up 4 bases, with 11 bases separating them. In germline, CDR1 is WSHSY, CDR2 SAAADI. The CDR3 runs to 13 residues. Sequencing used blood. The chain is built from TRBV10-2 and TRBJ1-5; D remains unclear. The TCR comes from a woman younger than 35 in good health. The CDR3 is CASTRDLNQPQHF. The CDR3 region has the DNA TGCGCCAGCACGAGAGATTTAAATCAGCCCCAGCATTTT.